This TCR beta chain was sequenced for a study of blood T cell repertoires in COVID-19. About the research overall: PBMCs, B-cell-depleted T cells, or T cells were the source of the cDNA or gDNA that made up the material.

Original analysis: Reference gene primer amplification gave estimated nucleated cell counts. Method: immunoSEQ multiplex PCR; TCRdb's copy keeps in-frame clones and lacks some. The V and J calls and clone size are taken from that table; D and trimming were inferred from the DNA. The data contain about 130,000 clones, approximately 89% of them seen just once; the ten biggest clones take up more than 3.5%. The CDR3 length is 14 residues. Looked up from germline, CDR1 is SGDLS and CDR2 is YYNGEE. V lost 3 bases and J 3 bases, leaving 10 bases between the germline ends. The TCR sequence derives from a woman aged 55-70 years with acute or convalescent COVID-19. The chain links TRBV9 to TRBJ1-5, with D maybe TRBD1 (5 bases). Sequences were obtained from peripheral blood. CDR3 residues: CASSGWGDNQPQHF. CDR3 in DNA: TGTGCCAGCAGCGGATGGGGGGACAATCAGCCCCAGCATTTT.